The source of this TCR beta chain is a study of beta chain features in type 1 diabetes. The isolated RNA, all of it, was reverse transcribed, so expressed TCRB transcripts were what got sequenced. TCRdb's copy holds only in-frame clones and misses some; the assay was immunoSEQ multiplex PCR. This sample carries over 40,000 clones, roughly 68% of them seen once, and the ten largest clones take less than 2.5%. Germline V gene data show CDR1 as SEHNR and CDR2 as FQNEAQ (reference sequence). V shed 2 bases and J 0 bases; nucleotides not matched to a gene: 6. The CDR3 contains 19 residues. Regarding the study as a whole: TCRB CDR3s from Type 1 diabetes patients were moderately but significantly shorter in all four CD4+ subsets.

Comments on this clone: Its antigen is still unknown.

This receptor was taken from a woman under 30 with type 1 diabetes. The chain combines TRBV7-9 with TRBJ2-6; 11 bases are a match to TRBD1. The sample comprised Tregs from blood. The CDR3 region has the DNA TGTGCCAGCAGCTTAAAGGGACAGGGGGTGACCTCTGGGGCCAACGTCCTGACTTTC. This translates into CASSLKGQGVTSGANVLTF.